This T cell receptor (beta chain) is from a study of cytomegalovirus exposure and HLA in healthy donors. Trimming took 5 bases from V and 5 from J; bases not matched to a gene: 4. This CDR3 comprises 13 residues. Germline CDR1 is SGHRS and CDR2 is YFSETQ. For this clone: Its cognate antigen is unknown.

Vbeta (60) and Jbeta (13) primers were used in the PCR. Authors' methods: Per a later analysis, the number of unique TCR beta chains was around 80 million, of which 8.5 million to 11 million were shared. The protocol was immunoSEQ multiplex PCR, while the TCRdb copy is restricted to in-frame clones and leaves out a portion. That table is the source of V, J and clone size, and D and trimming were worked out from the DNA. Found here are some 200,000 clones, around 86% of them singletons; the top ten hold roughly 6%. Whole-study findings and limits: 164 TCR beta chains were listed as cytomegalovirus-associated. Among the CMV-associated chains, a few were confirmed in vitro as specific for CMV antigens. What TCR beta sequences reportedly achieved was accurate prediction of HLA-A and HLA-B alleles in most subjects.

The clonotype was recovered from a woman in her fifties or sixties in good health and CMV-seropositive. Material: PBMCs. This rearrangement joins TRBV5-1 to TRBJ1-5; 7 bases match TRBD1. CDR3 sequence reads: CASSWDRDQPQHF. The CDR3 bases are TGCGCCAGCAGTTGGGACAGAGATCAGCCCCAGCATTTT.